These 11 T cell receptor beta chains were sequenced from one sample in a study of spatial heterogeneity in lung cancer. TCRdb recomputed calls from the 5' RACE reads with MiXCR, one row per CDR3 protein. In the table there are some 2,400 distinct CDR3 sequences, under 15% of which are singletons. Sample time point: sample taken at primary tumor resection. The sequenced sample was normal lung tissue next to the tumor, obtained at surgery. The receptors shown here come from a female donor with early-stage non-small cell lung cancer.

The chain carries TRBV28 and TRBJ1-2, with TRBD1 matching over 8 bases. With 6 bases clipped from V and 6 bases from J, the junction kept 9 bases outside the gene matches. The length of the CDR3 is 14 residues. The germline CDR1 and CDR2 sequences are MDHEN and SYDVKM. The CDR3 DNA is TGTGCCAGCAGGACAGGGAACAGGGGGAATGGCTACACCTTC. It specifies CASRTGNRGNGYTF.

Judged by abundance, this clonotype is medium-sized. The gene calls are TRBV9 and TRBJ1-3, with unresolved D. Per germline, CDR1 SGDLS and CDR2 YYNGEE. The CDR3 is made up of 13 amino acids. The V end lost 0 bases, the J end lost 6 bases, and 7 bases lay between the germline ends. DNA for the CDR3: TGTGCCAGCAGCGTAGGTCAAGAAAACACCATATATTTT. Its protein product is CASSVGQENTIYF.

By share of the sample, this clonotype is medium-sized. As DNA, the CDR3 is TGTGCCAGCAGACCGGGGCCGAACTATGGCTACACCTTC. This gives the protein CASRPGPNYGYTF. This chain connects TRBV6-4 to TRBJ1-2; possibly TRBD1 for D (5 bases). V lost 6 bases and J 2 bases, leaving 10 bases between the germline ends. CDR3 length: 13 amino acids. The V gene's germline CDR1 is MRHNA and CDR2 SNTAGT.

Worth noting for this clonotype: Germline is not matched at one junction end, which may reflect a read error. This sequence joins TRBV5-1 and TRBJ1-5; unclear D gene. Per germline, CDR1 SGHRS and CDR2 YFSETQ. The CDR3 extends over 15 amino acids. CDR3 in DNA: TGTGCCAGCAGCCCGGCGGGCCAGCCCGAGCAGCCCCAGCATTTT. Its translation is CASSPAGQPEQPQHF.

This clonotype occurred many times. The CDR3 coding sequence is TGTGCCAGCCACAGTGTCGGGGCTAACTATGGCTACACCTTC. Translation: CASHSVGANYGYTF. The genes are TRBV6-1 and TRBJ1-2; D is ambiguous. Looked up from germline, CDR1 is MNHNS and CDR2 is SASEGT. The CDR3 contains 14 residues. Deletions cut 8 bases from V and 0 bases from J, with 13 bases between.

This clonotype is judged medium-sized. V usage is TRBV3-1 and J usage is TRBJ1-1; TRBD1 might be the D (5 bases). The CDR3 is 14 residues long. The germline CDR1 and CDR2 sequences are LGHDT and YNNKEL (reference sequence). Deletions cut 0 bases from V and 6 bases from J, with 11 bases between. The CDR3 reads CASSQDGGIPEAFF. The DNA for the CDR3 is TGTGCCAGCAGCCAAGATGGGGGTATTCCTGAAGCTTTCTTT. Full variable domain (remainder filled in from reference TRBV3-1 and TRBJ1-1): DTAVSQTPKYLVTQMGNDKSIKCEQNLGHDTMYWYKQDSKKFLKIMFSYNNKELIINETVPNRFSPKSPDKAHLNLHINSLELGDSAVYFCASSQDGGIPEAFFGQGTRLTVV.

This clonotype has a count of ten or more. The chain carries TRBV9 and TRBJ2-7; D perhaps matches TRBD1 (6 bases). From germline, CDR1 is SGDLS and CDR2 YYNGEE. The length of the CDR3 is 14 residues. Trimming removed 3 bases at V and 3 bases at J, with 13 bases between. The CDR3 sequence: CASSEGDGLYEQYF. The DNA for the CDR3 is TGTGCCAGCAGCGAGGGGGACGGTCTCTACGAGCAGTACTTC.

The rearrangement links TRBV12-3 or TRBV12-4 to TRBJ1-2; no reliable D call. This CDR3 has 11 amino acids. V lost 0 bases to trimming and J lost 9 bases, with 5 bases between them. This chain's CDR3 is CASSLAGRYTF. CDR3 nucleotides: TGTGCCAGCAGTTTAGCCGGGCGCTACACCTTC.

By its share, this clonotype is medium-sized. The gene calls are TRBV10-3 and TRBJ2-3; TRBD1 might be the D (5 bases). The CDR3 consists of 14 residues. Germline CDR1 is ENHRY and CDR2 is SYGVKD. V was cut by 7 bases and J by 0 bases, with 11 bases left in between. The CDR3 sequence is CAIKGAFSTDTQYF. DNA of the CDR3: TGTGCCATCAAAGGGGCTTTTAGCACAGATACGCAGTATTTT.

The rearrangement joins TRBV20-1 to TRBJ2-3; D is unclear. Germline-derived CDR1 and CDR2 are DFQATT and SNEGSKA (reference sequence). CDR3 length: 15 amino acids. The V end was cut by 2 bases, the J end by 3 bases, with 15 bases between. CDR3: CSARSPTRATDTQYF. The CDR3 region has the DNA TGCAGTGCTAGAAGCCCAACACGAGCGACAGATACGCAGTATTTT.

Relative to its sample, this clonotype is medium-sized (0.01 to 0.1%). The chain has TRBV27 and TRBJ1-5; weak D call: TRBD1 (6 bases). Trimming took off 8 bases at V and 2 bases at J, with 19 bases between the two ends. CDR3 size: 16 residues. The V gene's germline CDR1 is MNHEY and CDR2 SMNVEV (reference sequence). The chain's CDR3 is CASHAMGAQGNQPQHF. In DNA form, the CDR3 reads TGTGCCAGCCATGCAATGGGGGCGCAGGGCAATCAGCCCCAGCATTTT.